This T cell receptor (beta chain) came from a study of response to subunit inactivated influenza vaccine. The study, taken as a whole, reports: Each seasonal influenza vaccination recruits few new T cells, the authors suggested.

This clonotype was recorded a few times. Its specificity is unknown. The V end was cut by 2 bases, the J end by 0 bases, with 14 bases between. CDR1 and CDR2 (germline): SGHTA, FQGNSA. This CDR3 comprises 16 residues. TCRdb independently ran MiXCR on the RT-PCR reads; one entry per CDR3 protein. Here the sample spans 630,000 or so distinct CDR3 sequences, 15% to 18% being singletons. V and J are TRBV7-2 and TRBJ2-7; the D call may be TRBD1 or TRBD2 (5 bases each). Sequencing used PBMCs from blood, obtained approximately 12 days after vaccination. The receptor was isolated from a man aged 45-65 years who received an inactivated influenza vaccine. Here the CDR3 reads CASSLLFGASSYEQYF. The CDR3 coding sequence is TGTGCCAGCAGCTTACTCTTCGGGGCAAGCTCCTACGAGCAGTACTTC.